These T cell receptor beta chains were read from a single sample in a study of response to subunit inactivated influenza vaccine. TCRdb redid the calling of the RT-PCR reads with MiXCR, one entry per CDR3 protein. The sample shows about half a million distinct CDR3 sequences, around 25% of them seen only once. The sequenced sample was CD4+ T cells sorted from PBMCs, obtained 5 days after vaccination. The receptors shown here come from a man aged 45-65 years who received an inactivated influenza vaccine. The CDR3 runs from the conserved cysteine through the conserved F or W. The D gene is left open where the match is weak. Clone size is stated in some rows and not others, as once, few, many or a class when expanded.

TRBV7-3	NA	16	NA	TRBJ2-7	TGTGCCAGCAGCTTAACGTTGGTCCGAGGGGAGTACGAGCAGTACTTC	CASSLTLVRGEYEQYF
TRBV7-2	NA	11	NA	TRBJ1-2	TGTGCCAGCAACCTAGGCTCTGGCTACACCTTC	CASNLGSGYTF
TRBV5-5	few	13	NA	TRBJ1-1	TGTGCCAGCAGACCGCAGATGAACACTGAAGCTTTCTTT	CASRPQMNTEAFF
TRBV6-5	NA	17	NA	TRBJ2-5	TGTGCCAGCAGTACTCGGGACGGCGGGATCCAAATGGGGACCCAGTACTTC	CASSTRDGGIQMGTQYF
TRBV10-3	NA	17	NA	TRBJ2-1	TGTGCCATCAGTGAGTCGACCGGGAGGGGGCCCTACAATGAGCAGTTCTTC	CAISESTGRGPYNEQFF
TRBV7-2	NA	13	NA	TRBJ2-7	TGTGCCAGCAGCTTAGCGGTGGCTAGTCGGGCCGACTTC	CASSLAVASRADF
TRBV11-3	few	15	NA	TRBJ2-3	TGTGCCAGCAGCTTAGATGGGACCATCACAGATACGCAGTATTTT	CASSLDGTITDTQYF
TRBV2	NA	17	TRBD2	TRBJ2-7	TGTGCCAGCGTAGGACCAAGCGGGAACAGCGGGGCCTACGAGCAGTACTTC	CASVGPSGNSGAYEQYF
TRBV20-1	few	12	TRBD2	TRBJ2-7	TGCAGTGCTAGACGGACTAGCTACGAGCAGTACTTC	CSARRTSYEQYF
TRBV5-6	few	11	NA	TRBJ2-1	TGTGCCAGCAGCTTGGGAAGGGAGCAGTTCTTC	CASSLGREQFF
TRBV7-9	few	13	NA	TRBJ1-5	TGTGCCAGCAGCTTAGGTGTGGGGAGACCCCAGCATTTT	CASSLGVGRPQHF
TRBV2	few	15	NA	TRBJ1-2	TGTGCCAGCAGTGAACGAGGGGGTCAGTCCTATGGCTACACCTTC	CASSERGGQSYGYTF
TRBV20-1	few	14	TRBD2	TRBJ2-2	TGCAGTGCTAGGACTAGCGGGAACACCGGGGAGCTGTTTTTT	CSARTSGNTGELFF
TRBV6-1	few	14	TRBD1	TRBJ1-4	TGTGCCAGCAGACGGGACAGGGGTAATGAAAAACTGTTTTTT	CASRRDRGNEKLFF
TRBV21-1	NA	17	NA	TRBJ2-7	TGTGCCAGCAGCAAAGCGCTTGAGACAGGGAGTCTTGGCGAGCAGTACTTC	CASSKALETGSLGEQYF
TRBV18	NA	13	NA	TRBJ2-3	TGTGCCAGCTCACCACCTGCCGGAGATACGCAGTATTTT	CASSPPAGDTQYF
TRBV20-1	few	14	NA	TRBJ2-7	TGCAGTGCTAGAAGTCTAGCGAAGACCTACGAGCAGTACTTC	CSARSLAKTYEQYF
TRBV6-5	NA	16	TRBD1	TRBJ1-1	TGTGCCAGCAGTTACTTCCGACAGGGGGCCAACACTGAAGCTTTCTTT	CASSYFRQGANTEAFF
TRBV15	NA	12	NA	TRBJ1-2	TGTGCCACCAGCAAACAGGACTATGGCTACACCTTC	CATSKQDYGYTF
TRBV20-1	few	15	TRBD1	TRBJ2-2	TGCAGTGCTAGAGACCCGGACAGGCACACCGGGGAGCTGTTTTTT	CSARDPDRHTGELFF
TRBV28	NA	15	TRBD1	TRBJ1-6	TGTGCCAGCACCTTCTTTGGGACAGCCAATTCACCCCTCCACTTT	CASTFFGTANSPLHF
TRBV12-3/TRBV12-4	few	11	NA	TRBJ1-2	TGTGCCAGCAGTTCAGCCAATGGCTACACCTTC	CASSSANGYTF
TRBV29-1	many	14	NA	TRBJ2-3	TGCAGCGTTGCAATGGGGTCTCGCACAGATACGCAGTATTTT	CSVAMGSRTDTQYF
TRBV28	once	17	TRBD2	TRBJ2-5	TGTGCCAGCAGTTTAGGGGGACTAGCGGGAATCCAAGAGACCCAGTACTTC	CASSLGGLAGIQETQYF
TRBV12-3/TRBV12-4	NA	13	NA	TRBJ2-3	TGTGCCAGCGCGGGATATAACACAGATACGCAGTATTTT	CASAGYNTDTQYF
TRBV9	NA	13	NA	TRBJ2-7	TGTGCCAGCAGCGTAGTTAGAGGGTTCGAGCAGTACTTC	CASSVVRGFEQYF
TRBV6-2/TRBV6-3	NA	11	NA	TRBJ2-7	TGTGCCAGCGGAATCGGGGGAGAGCAGTACTTC	CASGIGGEQYF
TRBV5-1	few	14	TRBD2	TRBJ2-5	TGCGCCAGCAGCGAGGGACTACCTCAAGAGACCCAGTACTTC	CASSEGLPQETQYF
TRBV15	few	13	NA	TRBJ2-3	TGTGCCACCAGCAGAGATCCCGATGAAACGCAGTATTTT	CATSRDPDETQYF
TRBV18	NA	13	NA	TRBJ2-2	TGTGCCAGCTCACCAACGGCCCCCGGGGAGCTGTTTTTT	CASSPTAPGELFF
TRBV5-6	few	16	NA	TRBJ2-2	TGTGCCAGCAGCTTACTCACGGTGGCGAACACCGGGGAGCTGTTTTTT	CASSLLTVANTGELFF
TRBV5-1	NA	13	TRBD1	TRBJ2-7	TGCGCCAGCAGCTTTGATACAGGGGGTCGGTCGTACTTC	CASSFDTGGRSYF
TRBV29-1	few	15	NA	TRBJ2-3	TGCAGCGTTGAAGGTCCCGGGGGCGCATCAAATACGCAGTATTTT	CSVEGPGGASNTQYF
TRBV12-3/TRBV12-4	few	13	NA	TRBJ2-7	TGTGCCAGCAGCGTCGCGGTAGACTACGAGCAGTACTTC	CASSVAVDYEQYF
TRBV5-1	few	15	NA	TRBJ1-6	TGCGCCAGCAGCTTGGTGGGGGGAGTGGATTCACCCCTCCACTTT	CASSLVGGVDSPLHF
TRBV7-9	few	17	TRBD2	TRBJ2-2	TGTGCCAGCAGCCCGAAGTGGAGCGGGAGGGATACCGGGGAGCTGTTTTTT	CASSPKWSGRDTGELFF
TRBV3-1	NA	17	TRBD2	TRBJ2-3	TGTGCCAGCAGCCACCCGTTGCGGGGGGGTGGGGCAGATACGCAGTATTTT	CASSHPLRGGGADTQYF
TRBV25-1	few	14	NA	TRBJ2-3	TGTGCCAGCAGCCAGGGGCGGAGCACAGATACGCAGTATTTT	CASSQGRSTDTQYF
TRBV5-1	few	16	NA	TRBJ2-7	TGCGCCAGCAGCCCCTTAGGGGGGACGGCCCGGTCGGAGCAGTACTTC	CASSPLGGTARSEQYF
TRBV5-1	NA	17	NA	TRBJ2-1	TGCGCCAGCAACTTGGGGGTAACTAATCTCCCCAACAATGAGCAGTTCTTC	CASNLGVTNLPNNEQFF
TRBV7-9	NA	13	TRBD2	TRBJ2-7	TGTGCCAGCAGCTTCGAAGGACTAGCGGGAGCGCACTTC	CASSFEGLAGAHF
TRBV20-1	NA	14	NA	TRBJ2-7	TGCAGTGCTAGTGGGCTACAAACAGGGTACGAGCAGTACTTC	CSASGLQTGYEQYF
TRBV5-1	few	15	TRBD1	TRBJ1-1	TGCGCCAGCAGCTTGGCCCCGGGACAGGGACCTGAAGCTTTCTTT	CASSLAPGQGPEAFF
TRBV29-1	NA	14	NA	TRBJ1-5	TGCAGCGTTGCCCAGGGTTCTAGCAATCAGCCCCAGCATTTT	CSVAQGSSNQPQHF
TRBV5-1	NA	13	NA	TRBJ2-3	TGCGCCAGCAGCGATACTAGTTCAGATACGCAGTATTTT	CASSDTSSDTQYF
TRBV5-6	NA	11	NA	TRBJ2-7	TGTGCCAGCACTAACCTGGACGAGCAGTACTTC	CASTNLDEQYF
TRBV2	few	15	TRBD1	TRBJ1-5	TGTGCCAGCAGTAAGAGGACAGGGGGCAATCAGCCCCAGCATTTT	CASSKRTGGNQPQHF
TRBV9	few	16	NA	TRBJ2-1	TGTGCCAGCAGCGGGGGGGACCGGGGGCGGTACAATGAGCAGTTCTTC	CASSGGDRGRYNEQFF
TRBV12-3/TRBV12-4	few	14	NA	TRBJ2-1	TGTGCCAGCAGTTCAAGACTAGGTTTTGATGAGCAGTTCTTC	CASSSRLGFDEQFF
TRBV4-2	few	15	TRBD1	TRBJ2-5	TGTGCCAGCAGCCCTTCCGGGACAGGGCGTGAGACCCAGTACTTC	CASSPSGTGRETQYF
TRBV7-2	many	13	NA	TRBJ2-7	TGTGCCAGCAGCTTATTGCGAAGCTACGAGCAGTACTTC	CASSLLRSYEQYF
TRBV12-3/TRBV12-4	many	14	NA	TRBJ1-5	TGTGCCAGCAGTTTAAGTTGGGGCAATCAGCCCCAGCATTTT	CASSLSWGNQPQHF
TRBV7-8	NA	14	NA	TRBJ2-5	TGTGCCAGCAGCTTACAGGGGCACAAAGAGACCCAGTACTTC	CASSLQGHKETQYF
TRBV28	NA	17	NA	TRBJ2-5	TGTGCCAGCAGTTTATCACTAGGACTAAACTCATTTGAGACCCAGTACTTC	CASSLSLGLNSFETQYF
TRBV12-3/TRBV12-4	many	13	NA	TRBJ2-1	TGTGCCAGCAGTCCCATGCGGCAGAATGAGCAGTTCTTC	CASSPMRQNEQFF
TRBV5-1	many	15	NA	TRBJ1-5	TGCGCCAGCAGCTTGGATGGGTACAGCAATCAGCCCCAGCATTTT	CASSLDGYSNQPQHF
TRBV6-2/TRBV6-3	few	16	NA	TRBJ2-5	TGTGCCAGCAGCCCCCCTTCGTCGAGGGGGAAAGAGACCCAGTACTTC	CASSPPSSRGKETQYF
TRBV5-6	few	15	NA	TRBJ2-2	TGTGCCAGCAGCTTGTCTGGGGAGAACACCGGGGAGCTGTTTTTT	CASSLSGENTGELFF
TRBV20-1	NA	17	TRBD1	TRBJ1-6	TGCAGTGCTCGAGGGGCAGGGGGTGACTCCTATAATTCACCCCTCCACTTT	CSARGAGGDSYNSPLHF
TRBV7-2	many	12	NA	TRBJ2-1	TGTGCCAGCAGCTTAGATTTCGGTGAGCAGTTCTTC	CASSLDFGEQFF